This T cell receptor (beta chain) emerged from a study of blood T cells in healthy people across ages. Study summary: There was about one barcoded beta molecule captured by template switching per two T cells.

Points from the study as a whole: Higher diversity and more naive CD4+ cells were features of long-lived donors, compared to aged donors. Older age coincided with a roughly linear decline in TCR beta diversity per million T cells.

The CDR3 loop spans 16 amino acids. Trimming took off 0 bases at V and 9 bases at J, with 21 bases between the two ends. Germline V CDR1 and CDR2: SGHKS, YYEKEE (reference sequence). For the second PCR, which ran for roughly 6 to 12 cycles, a sample-barcoded 5' primer and a J-beta primer mix were used. TCRdb processed the 5' RACE reads anew with MiXCR; each CDR3 protein has one entry. The sample gives 580,000 or so distinct CDR3 sequences, roughly 43% of which show up once; roughly 25% is in the top ten. Details on this clonotype: The antigen remains unidentified.

The gene calls are TRBV5-5 and TRBJ1-2; D is possibly TRBD1 (6 bases). Sequenced input: blood. This TCR came from an elderly man in good health. CDR3 in DNA: TGTGCCAGCAGCTTGGCCTCTACAGGGAGCAGTGCTAGCTACACCTTC. Its translation is CASSLASTGSSASYTF.